The clone carrying this T cell receptor beta chain turned up a few times. Antigen specificity is unknown. TCRdb reanalysed the RT-PCR reads using MiXCR and keeps one entry per CDR3 protein. The sample carries fewer than 250,000 distinct CDR3 sequences, 13% to 15% recorded once. This CDR3 is 15 amino acids long. The V and J ends lost 4 bases and 5 bases, in that order; junction bases with no gene match: 10. Germline values: CDR1 SGHRS, CDR2 YFSETQ. The data were taken from a study of response to subunit inactivated influenza vaccine. The study, taken as a whole, reports: Authors suggested that a seasonal influenza vaccination recruits few new T cells each time.

This sequence originates from a man aged 45-65 years who received an inactivated influenza vaccine. J is TRBJ1-1 and V is TRBV5-1, with 8 bases identical to TRBD1. This specimen consisted of CD8+ T cells sorted from PBMCs, obtained more than 4 days after vaccination. The CDR3 DNA sequence: TGCGCCAGCAGCCAACCAGACAGACAGGGGACTGAAGCTTTCTTT. Protein sequence: CASSQPDRQGTEAFF.